These 13 T cell receptor beta chains came from one sample sequenced in a study of T cell responses to AZD1222 COVID-19 vaccine. Clones were sequenced by immunoSEQ multiplex PCR, and TCRdb holds only the in-frame ones, with some missing. The table lists around 190,000 clones, 88% of them singletons, with approximately 0.5% in the top ten. The material was peripheral blood, obtained on day 0 of AZD1222 vaccination. The receptors were sampled from an adult in good health.

The V gene is TRBV19, the J gene TRBJ2-2; D gene ambiguous. This CDR3 has 15 residues. V lost 3 bases, J lost 5 bases, and 13 bases lay in between. The germline V gene has CDR1 LNHDA and CDR2 SQIVND (reference sequence). CDR3 nucleotides: TGTGCCAGTAGTATTACCGGGTTAGGAACCGGGGAGCTGTTTTTT. This gives the protein CASSITGLGTGELFF.

V gene TRBV4-1 combines with J gene TRBJ1-2; D possibly corresponds to TRBD1 (5 bases). Trimming left V 0 bases short and J 6 bases short, with 17 bases between. The germline V gene encodes CDR1 MGHRA and CDR2 YSYEKL. The length of the CDR3 is 16 residues. This chain's CDR3 is CASSQDLGLREDGYTF. CDR3 in DNA: TGCGCCAGCAGCCAAGATCTGGGGCTGCGAGAGGATGGCTACACCTTC.

This rearrangement joins TRBV7-8 to TRBJ1-5; 8 bases are shared with TRBD1. Germline CDR1 SGHVS, CDR2 FQNEAQ. The V segment lost 10 bases and the J segment 1 base; nucleotides outside the gene matches: 6. The CDR3 has 14 residues. CDR3 protein: CATRQGASNQPQHF. The CDR3 coding sequence is TGTGCCACCCGCCAGGGGGCGAGCAATCAGCCCCAGCATTTT. The entire variable domain, with the rest obtained from reference TRBV7-8 and TRBJ1-5, is as follows: GAGVSQSPRYKVAKRGQDVALRCDPISGHVSLFWYQQALGQGPEFLTYFQNEAQLDKSGLPSDRFFAERPEGSVSTLKIQRTQQEDSAVYLCATRQGASNQPQHFGDGTRLSIL.

V gene TRBV19 combines with J gene TRBJ1-6, with D maybe TRBD1 (6 bases). CDR1 LNHDA and CDR2 SQIVND come from the germline V gene (reference sequence). V lost 6 bases and J lost 11, with 14 bases in between. The CDR3 has 13 residues. CDR3 coding DNA: TGTGCCAGTAGCCGGGACACGCTCACACCCCTCCACTTT. It yields the protein CASSRDTLTPLHF.

J is TRBJ1-2 and V is TRBV27; perhaps TRBD1 as D (5 bases). V was cut by 5 bases and J by 4 bases, with 8 bases left in between. This CDR3 region has 12 residues. Germline CDR1 is MNHEY and CDR2 is SMNVEV (reference sequence). This CDR3 reads CASSLQGYGYTF. In DNA, the CDR3 is TGTGCCAGCAGTCTCCAGGGCTATGGCTACACCTTC.

The rearrangement links TRBV7-9 to TRBJ1-4, with 7 bases matching TRBD1. This CDR3 spans 14 amino acids. In germline, CDR1 is SEHNR, CDR2 FQNEAQ (reference sequence). V trimming: 5 bases; J trimming: 6 bases; junction bases outside the gene matches: 6. The CDR3 DNA follows: TGTGCCAGCAGCAACAGGGGAATCGATGAAAAACTGTTTTTT. It is translated as CASSNRGIDEKLFF.

V gene TRBV21-1 combines with J gene TRBJ2-1. TRBV21-1 is a pseudogene segment. The CDR3 runs 14 residues. In DNA form, the CDR3 reads TGTGCCAGCAGCTTGGGGGAAGTCCGCCATGAGCAGTTCTTC. Its translation is CASSLGEVRHEQFF.

V gene TRBV3-1 (or the pseudogene TRBV3-2) combines with J gene TRBJ1-2; a possible D gene is TRBD1 (5 bases). Germline-derived CDR1 and CDR2 are LGHDT and YNNKEL (reference sequence). V lost 4 bases, J lost 7 bases, and 10 bases lay in between. This CDR3 contains 12 residues. CDR3 bases: TGTGCCAGCAGCCTATGGGGGAGTGGCTACACCTTC. The encoded protein is CASSLWGSGYTF.

This clone was recorded only once. The J gene is TRBJ1-4, the V gene TRBV19; a weak D match, TRBD1 (6 bases). Trimming removed 6 bases from V and 3 bases from J, with 17 bases in between. Germline lookup yields CDR1 LNHDA and CDR2 SQIVND (reference sequence). The CDR3 is 16 amino acids. CDR3: CASRVTGLGANEKLFF. In DNA form, the CDR3 reads TGTGCCAGTAGGGTCACAGGGCTTGGGGCTAATGAAAAACTGTTTTTT.

This clone was observed a few times. The junction differs from germline at one of its ends, possibly a read error. This chain joins TRBV7-7 and TRBJ2-5; TRBD2 is a possible D gene (6 bases). Germline V gene data show CDR1 as SSHAT and CDR2 as FNYEAQ (reference sequence). The CDR3 spans 15 residues. CDR3 DNA: TGTGCTAGCAGCTTAGCGGCTACTCTAGGGGAGACCCAGTACTTC. Translated: CASSLAATLGETQYF.

The V and J genes are TRBV6-5 and TRBJ1-5; D is possibly TRBD1 (6 bases). Germline values: CDR1 MNHEY, CDR2 SVGAGI. The CDR3 is 15 residues long. The ends were cut back, 5 bases at V and 0 bases at J, with 11 bases in the middle. The CDR3 loop is CASSRTVGSNQPQHF. In DNA, the CDR3 is TGTGCCAGCAGTAGGACAGTGGGTAGCAATCAGCCCCAGCATTTT.

Notes on this clone: Relative to the germline gene, one junction end is altered; a read error may explain this. This sequence joins TRBV7-9 and TRBJ1-2; weak D call: TRBD1 (5 bases). This CDR3 spans 13 amino acids. Germline CDR1 is SEHNR and CDR2 is FQNEAQ (reference sequence). CDR3 DNA sequence: TGTGCCAGCAGCTTAGACCAGGGTCTGACTACGGCCTTC. This translates into CASSLDQGLTTAF.

This clone has a single count. V gene TRBV6-2 or TRBV6-3 combines with J gene TRBJ2-7; 7 positions match TRBD1. CDR3 length: 15 amino acids. V lost 2 bases and J lost 3; bases outside the gene matches: 7. Germline lookup yields CDR1 MNHEY and CDR2 SVGEGT. The CDR3 coding sequence is TGTGCCAGCAGTTACGATCGGGACAGAAACTACGAGCAGTACTTC. Protein sequence: CASSYDRDRNYEQYF.